These 23 T cell receptor beta chains came from one sample sequenced in a study of cytomegalovirus exposure and HLA in healthy donors. This PCR relied on a set of 60 Vbeta primers and 13 Jbeta primers. Method: immunoSEQ multiplex PCR; TCRdb's copy keeps in-frame clones and lacks some. Here the sample spans roughly 170,000 clones, roughly 84% being singletons. What was sequenced was PBMCs. These receptors were obtained from a man aged 25 to 40 in good health and CMV-seronegative.

The chain carries TRBV18 and TRBJ1-5; the D gene is possibly TRBD1 (6 bases). V lost 1 base and J lost 0, with 19 bases in between. CDR1 KGHSH and CDR2 LQKENI come from the germline V gene. The CDR3 sequence is 19 residues long. The CDR3 region has the DNA TGTGCCAGCTCACCACGGTCCCGGACAGATGATTATAGCAATCAGCCCCAGCATTTT. As protein: CASSPRSRTDDYSNQPQHF.

J is TRBJ2-3 and V is TRBV19; D might be TRBD2 (6 bases). CDR3 length: 16 residues. The germline gives CDR1 LNHDA, CDR2 SQIVND (reference sequence). Trimming pared 2 bases from V and 3 bases from J, leaving 15 bases between. CDR3 DNA sequence: TGTGCCAGTAGTATAATGGGGGGAAGAAGTACAGATACGCAGTATTTT. It codes for CASSIMGGRSTDTQYF.

The rearrangement joins TRBV7-2 to TRBJ1-3; 8 bases are shared with TRBD1. Per germline, CDR1 SGHTA and CDR2 FQGNSA. The CDR3 is made up of 15 amino acids. V trimming: 4 bases; J trimming: 0 bases; junction bases outside the gene matches: 2. CDR3 DNA sequence: TGTGCCAGCAGCTCCGGACAGGGCTCTGGAAACACCATATATTTT. Translation gives CASSSGQGSGNTIYF.

This clone has just a few counts. The chain couples TRBV5-4 to TRBJ2-7; the match to TRBD2 covers 9 bases. Germline CDR1 reads SGHNT; CDR2 reads YYREEE (reference sequence). J lost 2 bases, V lost 2 bases, and 8 bases had no gene match. This CDR3 has 16 residues. The chain's CDR3 is CASSFGGAGGAYEQYF. The CDR3 DNA follows: TGTGCCAGCAGCTTTGGGGGGGCGGGAGGGGCCTACGAGCAGTACTTC.

This clone was recorded a few times. This chain connects TRBV2 to TRBJ1-1; no reliable D call. Germline V gives CDR1 SNHLY, CDR2 FYNNEI. V shed 4 bases and J shed 4 bases, with 16 bases lying between them. The CDR3 covers 15 residues. The DNA for the CDR3 is TGTGCCAGCAGTGTTGAAGGGAGAGGGAGCACTGAAGCTTTCTTT. Amino acids: CASSVEGRGSTEAFF. Filled out from reference TRBV2 and TRBJ1-1, the complete variable domain reads EPEVTQTPSHQVTQMGQEVILRCVPISNHLYFYWYRQILGQKVEFLVSFYNNEISEKSEIFDDQFSVERPDGSNFTLKIRSTKLEDSAMYFCASSVEGRGSTEAFFGQGTRLTVV.

The V and J genes are TRBV18 and TRBJ2-1; 11 positions agree with TRBD2. V shed 0 bases and J 7 bases; nucleotides not matched to a gene: 2. Per the germline V gene, CDR1 is KGHSH and CDR2 is LQKENI. There are 15 residues in the CDR3. The CDR3: CASSPPTSGENEQFF. The CDR3 nucleotides are TGTGCCAGCTCACCACCGACTAGCGGGGAAAATGAGCAGTTCTTC.

The chain uses TRBV28 and TRBJ1-6; maybe TRBD1 (6 bases). The CDR3 totals 14 residues. Trimming removed 7 bases from V and 9 bases from J, with 16 bases in between. The germline V gene encodes CDR1 MDHEN and CDR2 SYDVKM. The CDR3 DNA is TGTGCCAGCACTCCCGGGACAACTCGTTCACCCCTCCACTTT. This translates into CASTPGTTRSPLHF.

This rearrangement joins TRBV4-2 to TRBJ2-7, with 11 positions matching TRBD1. Looked up from germline, CDR1 is LGHNA and CDR2 is YNFKEQ. The CDR3 extends over 16 amino acids. Trimming at V came to 0 bases and at J to 0 bases, leaving 1 base not matched to a gene. The CDR3 reads CASSQDGTGGSYEQYF. The CDR3 DNA sequence: TGTGCCAGCAGCCAAGATGGGACAGGGGGCTCCTACGAGCAGTACTTC.

J is TRBJ2-7 and V is TRBV7-6; tentative D call: TRBD2 (6 bases). Germline CDR1 and CDR2: SGHVS and FNYEAQ. This CDR3 is 15 amino acids long. Trimming left V 3 bases short and J 1 base short, with 13 bases between. DNA of the CDR3: TGTGCCAGCAGCTTTAGTAGCGGCCTTTCCTACGAGCAGTACTTC. The encoded protein is CASSFSSGLSYEQYF.

The J gene is TRBJ2-5, the V gene TRBV29-1; 8 bases agree with TRBD1. The DNA end is a closer match to TRBJ2-7, so the J assignment may be wrong. Germline-derived CDR1 and CDR2 are SQVTM and ANQGSEA. This CDR3 contains 13 residues. The chain's CDR3 is CSVESDRAYEQYF. CDR3 nucleotides: TGCAGCGTTGAGTCGGACAGGGCCTACGAGCAGTACTTC.

The chain is built from TRBV9 and TRBJ2-5, with 11 positions matching TRBD2. With V trimmed by 0 bases and J by 1 base, 8 bases remained unmatched. CDR3 length equals 18 residues. Germline values: CDR1 SGDLS, CDR2 YYNGEE. Here the CDR3 DNA reads TGTGCCAGCAGCGTAGCTCCGCAACTAGCGGGGGCCCAAGAGACCCAGTACTTC. The encoded protein is CASSVAPQLAGAQETQYF.

V gene TRBV4-1 combines with J gene TRBJ2-6; TRBD2 agrees at 7 bases. The CDR3 is 18 amino acids. The trim removed 3 bases at V and 3 bases at J, leaving 11 bases unmatched. Germline loops: CDR1 MGHRA, CDR2 YSYEKL. This CDR3 reads CASSHVPMGGGGANVLTF. As DNA, the CDR3 is TGCGCCAGCAGCCATGTACCAATGGGGGGGGGTGGGGCCAACGTCCTGACTTTC.

The chain carries TRBV6-1 and TRBJ1-3; a possible D gene is TRBD1 (6 bases). The germline CDR1 and CDR2 sequences are MNHNS and SASEGT. V dropped 3 bases and J dropped 0 bases, with 9 bases sitting between them. This CDR3 has 15 amino acids. CDR3 DNA sequence: TGTGCCAGCAGTGAGGGGACAAGCTCTGGAAACACCATATATTTT. It translates to CASSEGTSSGNTIYF.

This clone occurred a few times. This sequence joins TRBV19 and TRBJ2-5, with 8 bases matching TRBD2. This CDR3 spans 16 amino acids. Trimming at V came to 4 bases and at J to 5 bases, leaving 12 bases not matched to a gene. Germline CDR1 LNHDA, CDR2 SQIVND (reference sequence). The CDR3 reads CASSTPTSGAFETQYF. CDR3 nucleotide sequence: TGTGCCAGTAGTACCCCTACTAGCGGAGCTTTCGAGACCCAGTACTTC.

The chain uses TRBV5-1 and TRBJ1-1; the match to TRBD1 covers 10 bases. Losses at the gene ends were 4 bases for V and 7 bases for J; bases not matched to a gene: 10. The CDR3 has 15 amino acids. CDR1 is SGHRS, CDR2 YFSETQ, per germline. The CDR3 protein is CASSPIRTGGIEAFF. As DNA, the CDR3 is TGCGCCAGCAGCCCGATTAGGACAGGGGGAATTGAAGCTTTCTTT. The full variable domain, with the rest looked up from reference TRBV5-1 and TRBJ1-1, is KAGVTQTPRYLIKTRGQQVTLSCSPISGHRSVSWYQQTPGQGLQFLFEYFSETQRNKGNFPGRFSGRQFSNSRSEMNVSTLELGDSALYLCASSPIRTGGIEAFFGQGTRLTVV.

The table lists this clone with a count of one. The V and J genes are TRBV2 and TRBJ1-1; 8 bases line up with TRBD1. The J segment lost 0 bases and the V segment lost 6 bases, leaving 6 bases of the junction unmatched. The V gene's germline CDR1 is SNHLY and CDR2 FYNNEI. This CDR3 has 15 amino acids. In DNA form, the CDR3 reads TGTGCCAGCAGCCACGGACAGGGCATGAACACTGAAGCTTTCTTT. Protein sequence: CASSHGQGMNTEAFF.

This clone was found once. This chain joins TRBV4-1 and TRBJ2-7, with 8 bases aligning to TRBD1. This CDR3 region has 15 residues. CDR1 MGHRA and CDR2 YSYEKL come from the germline V gene. V trimming: 1 base; J trimming: 4 bases; junction bases outside the gene matches: 6. Here the CDR3 DNA reads TGCGCCAGCAGCCAAGCCGGGACAGGCCATTACGAGCAGTACTTC. This encodes CASSQAGTGHYEQYF.

This clone has a single count. The chain employs TRBV11-3 and TRBJ2-7; TRBD2 might be the D (5 bases). The V and J ends lost 9 bases and 3 bases respectively, with 12 bases between them. Germline V CDR1 and CDR2: SGHNT, YENEEA. The CDR3 contains 12 residues. The CDR3 nucleotides are TGTGCCAGTTCCGAACGGGGCTACGAGCAGTACTTC. Translated: CASSERGYEQYF.

The V and J genes are TRBV7-9 and TRBJ2-1, with 9 bases matching TRBD2. Per germline, CDR1 SEHNR and CDR2 FQNEAQ (reference sequence). Trimming at V came to 8 bases and at J to 6 bases, leaving 11 bases not matched to a gene. CDR3 length equals 15 residues. The CDR3, as DNA: TGTGCCAGCCGATCGTCTAGCGGGGAACGCAATGAGCAGTTCTTC. Translating it yields CASRSSSGERNEQFF.

This clone was observed a handful of times. The CDR3 sequence: CASSFVGRGTDTQYF. CDR3 sequence (DNA): TGTGCCAGCAGTTTTGTAGGGAGGGGGACAGATACGCAGTATTTT. This sequence joins TRBV27 and TRBJ2-3; TRBD2 is a possible D gene (7 bases). The CDR3 sequence is 15 residues long. Germline CDR1 MNHEY, CDR2 SMNVEV (reference sequence). V was trimmed by 3 bases and J by 3 bases, leaving 13 bases between them.

The V and J genes are TRBV9 and TRBJ1-6, with D possibly TRBD1 on 6 matching bases. V was trimmed by 0 bases and J by 7 bases, leaving 11 bases between them. The germline V gene encodes CDR1 SGDLS and CDR2 YYNGEE. The CDR3 loop spans 15 amino acids. CDR3 protein: CASSVGGGLNSPLHF. As DNA, the CDR3 is TGTGCCAGCAGCGTAGGGGGGGGGCTGAATTCACCCCTCCACTTT. Using reference TRBV9 and TRBJ1-6 for the parts outside the CDR3, the full variable domain is DSGVTQTPKHLITATGQRVTLRCSPRSGDLSVYWYQQSLDQGLQFLIQYYNGEERAKGNILERFSAQQFPDLHSELNLSSLELGDSALYFCASSVGGGLNSPLHFGNGTRLTVT.

This clone has just a few counts. The rearrangement joins TRBV4-2 to TRBJ2-1; D may be TRBD1 (6 bases). Germline lookup yields CDR1 LGHNA and CDR2 YNFKEQ. The CDR3 has 16 residues. The V end was cut by 1 base, the J end by 2 bases, with 12 bases between. CDR3 protein: CASSQGDRSPYNEQFF. The DNA for the CDR3 is TGTGCCAGCAGCCAAGGAGACAGGAGTCCCTACAATGAGCAGTTCTTC.

This clone was observed once. This chain joins TRBV5-4 and TRBJ2-1, with D perhaps TRBD2 (5 bases). Germline assignment: CDR1 SGHNT and CDR2 YYREEE (reference sequence). The CDR3 spans 14 residues. V was clipped by 3 bases and J by 5 bases, with 12 bases between them. The DNA of the CDR3 is TGTGCCAGCAGCTCCGGAGGTCTACACAATGAGCAGTTCTTC. Its translation is CASSSGGLHNEQFF.